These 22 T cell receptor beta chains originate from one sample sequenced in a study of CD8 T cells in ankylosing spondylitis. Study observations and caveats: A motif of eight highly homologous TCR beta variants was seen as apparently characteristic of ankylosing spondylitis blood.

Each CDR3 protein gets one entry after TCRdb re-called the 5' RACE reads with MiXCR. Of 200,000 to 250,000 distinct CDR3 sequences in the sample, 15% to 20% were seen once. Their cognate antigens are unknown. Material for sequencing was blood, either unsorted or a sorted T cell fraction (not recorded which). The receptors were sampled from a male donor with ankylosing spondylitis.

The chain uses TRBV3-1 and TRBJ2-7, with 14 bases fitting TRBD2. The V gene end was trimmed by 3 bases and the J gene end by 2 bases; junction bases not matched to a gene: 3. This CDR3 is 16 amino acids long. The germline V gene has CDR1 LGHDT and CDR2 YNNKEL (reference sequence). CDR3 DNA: TGTGCCAGCAGCCAGGGGACTAGCGGGAGTACCTACGAGCAGTACTTC. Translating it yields CASSQGTSGSTYEQYF.

The CDR3 loop is CSARDMSETVTEAFF. CDR3 coding DNA: TGCAGTGCTAGAGATATGTCAGAGACGGTCACTGAAGCTTTCTTT. The chain links TRBV20-1 to TRBJ1-1, with D hard to call. V lost 0 bases to trimming and J lost 4 bases, with 15 bases between them. This CDR3 has 15 amino acids. Germline CDR1 and CDR2: DFQATT and SNEGSKA (reference sequence).

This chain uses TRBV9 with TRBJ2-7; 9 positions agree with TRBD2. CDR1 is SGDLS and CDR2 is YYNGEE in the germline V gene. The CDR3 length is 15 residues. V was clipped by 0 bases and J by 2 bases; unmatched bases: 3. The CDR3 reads CASSVAASGTYEQYF. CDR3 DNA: TGTGCCAGCAGCGTAGCAGCTAGCGGGACCTACGAGCAGTACTTC.

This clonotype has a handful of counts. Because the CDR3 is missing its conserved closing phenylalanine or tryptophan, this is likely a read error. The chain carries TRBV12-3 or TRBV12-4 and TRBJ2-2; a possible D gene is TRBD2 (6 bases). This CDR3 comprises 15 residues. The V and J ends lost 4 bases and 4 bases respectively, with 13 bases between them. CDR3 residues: CASSYLQEGTGELFS. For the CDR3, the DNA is TGTGCCAGCAGTTACTTACAGGAGGGCACCGGGGAGCTGTTTTCT.

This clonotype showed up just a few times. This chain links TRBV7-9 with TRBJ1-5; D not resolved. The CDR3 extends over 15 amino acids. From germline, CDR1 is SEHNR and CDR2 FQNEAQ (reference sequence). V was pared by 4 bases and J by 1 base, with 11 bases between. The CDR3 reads CASSSSMGSNQPQHF. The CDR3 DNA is TGTGCCAGCAGCTCCTCGATGGGGAGCAATCAGCCCCAGCATTTT.

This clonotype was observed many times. The CDR3 loop is CSVEGQGTTYEQYF. The CDR3 DNA reads TGCAGCGTTGAAGGGCAGGGGACGACCTACGAGCAGTACTTC. The V call is TRBV29-1, the J call TRBJ2-7; D is possibly TRBD1 (6 bases). Trimming stripped 1 base from V and 2 bases from J, with 12 bases between. Germline V gene lookup returns CDR1 SQVTM and CDR2 ANQGSEA. The CDR3 runs to 14 residues.

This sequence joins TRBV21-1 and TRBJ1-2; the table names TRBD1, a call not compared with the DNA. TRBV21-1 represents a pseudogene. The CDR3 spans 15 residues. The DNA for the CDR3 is TGTGCCAGTCCTCAGAGGGGGGCGCGTTTTGATGGCTACACCTTC. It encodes CASPQRGARFDGYTF.

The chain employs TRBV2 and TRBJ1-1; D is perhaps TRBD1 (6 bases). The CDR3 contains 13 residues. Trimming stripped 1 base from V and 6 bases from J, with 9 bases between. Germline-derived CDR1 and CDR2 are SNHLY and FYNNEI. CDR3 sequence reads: CASSEGAGAEAFF. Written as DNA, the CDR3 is TGTGCCAGCAGTGAAGGGGCAGGGGCTGAAGCTTTCTTT.

The CDR3 protein is CASSYNRAYEQYF. The CDR3 nucleotides read TGTGCCAGCAGTTACAACAGGGCCTACGAGCAGTACTTC. J is TRBJ2-7 and V is TRBV6-2 or TRBV6-3, with TRBD1 as a possible D gene (6 bases). Germline V gene lookup returns CDR1 MNHEY and CDR2 SVGEGT. The CDR3 sequence is 13 residues long. V lost 2 bases and J 2 bases, leaving 7 bases between the germline ends.

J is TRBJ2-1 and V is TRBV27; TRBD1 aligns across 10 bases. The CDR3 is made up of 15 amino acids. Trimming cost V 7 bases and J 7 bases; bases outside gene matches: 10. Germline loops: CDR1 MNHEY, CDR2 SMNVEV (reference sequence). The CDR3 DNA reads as TGTGCCAGCAAATACGGGACAGGGGAGGTAAATGAGCAGTTCTTC. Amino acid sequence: CASKYGTGEVNEQFF.

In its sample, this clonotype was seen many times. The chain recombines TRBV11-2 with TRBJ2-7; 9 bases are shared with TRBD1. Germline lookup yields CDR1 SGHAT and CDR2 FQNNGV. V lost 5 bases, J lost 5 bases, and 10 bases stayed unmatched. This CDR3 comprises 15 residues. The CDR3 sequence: CASSPGGWTGDEQYF. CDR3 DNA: TGTGCCAGCAGCCCCGGTGGATGGACAGGGGACGAGCAGTACTTC.

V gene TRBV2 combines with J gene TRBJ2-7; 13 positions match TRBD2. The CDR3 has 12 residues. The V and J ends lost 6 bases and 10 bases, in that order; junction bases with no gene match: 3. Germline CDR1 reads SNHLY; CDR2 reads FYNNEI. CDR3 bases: TGTGCCAGCAGCACTAGCGGGGGGGCCCAGTACTTC. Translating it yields CASSTSGGAQYF.

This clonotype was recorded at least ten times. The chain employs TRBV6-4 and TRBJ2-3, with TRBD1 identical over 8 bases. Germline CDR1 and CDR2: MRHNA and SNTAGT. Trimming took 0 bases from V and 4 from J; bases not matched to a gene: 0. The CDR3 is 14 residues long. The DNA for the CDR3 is TGTGCCAGCAGTGACTCACAGGGGGCAGATACGCAGTATTTT. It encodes CASSDSQGADTQYF.

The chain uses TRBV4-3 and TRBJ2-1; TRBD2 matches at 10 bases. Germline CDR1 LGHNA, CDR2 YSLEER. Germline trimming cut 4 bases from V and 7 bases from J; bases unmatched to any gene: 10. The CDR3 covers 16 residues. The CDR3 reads CASSPSGSGRANEQFF. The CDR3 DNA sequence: TGCGCCAGCAGCCCCAGTGGGAGCGGGAGGGCAAATGAGCAGTTCTTC.

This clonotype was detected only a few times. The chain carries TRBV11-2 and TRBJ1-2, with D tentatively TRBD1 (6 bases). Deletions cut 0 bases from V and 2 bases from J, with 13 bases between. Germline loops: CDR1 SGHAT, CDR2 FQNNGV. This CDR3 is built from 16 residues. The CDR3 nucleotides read TGTGCCAGCAGCTTAGACTGGGACAACTCGAACTATGGCTACACCTTC. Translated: CASSLDWDNSNYGYTF.

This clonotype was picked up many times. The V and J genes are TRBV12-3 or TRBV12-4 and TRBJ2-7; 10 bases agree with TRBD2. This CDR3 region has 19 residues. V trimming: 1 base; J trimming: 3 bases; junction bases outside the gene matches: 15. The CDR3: CASSLGGLAGATGRYEQYF. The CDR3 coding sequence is TGTGCCAGCAGTTTAGGCGGCCTAGCGGGAGCCACAGGTCGCTACGAGCAGTACTTC.

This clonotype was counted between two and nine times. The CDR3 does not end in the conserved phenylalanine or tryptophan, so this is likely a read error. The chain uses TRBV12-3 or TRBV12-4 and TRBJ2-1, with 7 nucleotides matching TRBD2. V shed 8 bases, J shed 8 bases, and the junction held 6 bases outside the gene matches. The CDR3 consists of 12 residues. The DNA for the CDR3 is TGTGCCAGCGCAGCGGGGAGCCATGAGCAGTTCCTC. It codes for CASAAGSHEQFL.

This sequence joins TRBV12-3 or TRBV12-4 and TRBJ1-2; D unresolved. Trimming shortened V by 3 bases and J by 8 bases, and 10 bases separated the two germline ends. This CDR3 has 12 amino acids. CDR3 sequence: CASSFGVVGYTF. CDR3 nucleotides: TGTGCCAGCAGTTTTGGTGTTGTCGGCTACACCTTC.

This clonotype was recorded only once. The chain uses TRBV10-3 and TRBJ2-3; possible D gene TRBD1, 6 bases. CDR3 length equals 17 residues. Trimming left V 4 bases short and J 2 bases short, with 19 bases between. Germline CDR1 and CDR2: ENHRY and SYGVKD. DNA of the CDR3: TGTGCCATCAGTGGAGATAGGACAGAAACTATCACAGATACGCAGTATTTT. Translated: CAISGDRTETITDTQYF.

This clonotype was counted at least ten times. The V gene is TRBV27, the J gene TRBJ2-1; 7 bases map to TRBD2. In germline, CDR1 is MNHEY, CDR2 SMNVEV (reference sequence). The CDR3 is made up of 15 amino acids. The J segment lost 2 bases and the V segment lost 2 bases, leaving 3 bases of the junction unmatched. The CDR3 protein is CASSLTGGPYNEQFF. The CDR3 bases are TGTGCCAGCAGTTTAACGGGGGGACCCTACAATGAGCAGTTCTTC.

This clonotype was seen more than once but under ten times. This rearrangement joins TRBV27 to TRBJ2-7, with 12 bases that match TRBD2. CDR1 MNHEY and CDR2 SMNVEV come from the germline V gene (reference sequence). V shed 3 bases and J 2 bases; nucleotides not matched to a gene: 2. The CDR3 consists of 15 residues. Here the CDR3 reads CASSLGTSGPYEQYF. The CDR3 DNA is TGTGCCAGCAGTTTGGGGACTAGCGGGCCCTACGAGCAGTACTTC.

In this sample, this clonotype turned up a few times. CDR3 region: CASSWGGWTSGPSTDTQYF. The CDR3 DNA reads as TGTGCCAGCAGCTGGGGGGGATGGACTAGCGGGCCCAGCACAGATACGCAGTATTTT. The chain has TRBV5-6 and TRBJ2-3, with 11 bases fitting TRBD2. V lost 3 bases, J lost 0 bases, and 12 bases stayed unmatched. This CDR3 region has 19 residues. Germline assignment: CDR1 SGHDT and CDR2 YYEEEE.